This T cell receptor beta chain was captured by sequencing in a study of response to subunit inactivated influenza vaccine. TCRdb fed the RT-PCR reads into MiXCR, producing one record per CDR3 protein. In the table there are about 570,000 distinct CDR3 sequences, around 10% of which are singletons. This clonotype has a handful of counts. A further study also used this sample, focusing on T cells expressing NK-cell markers. From that report: As the method of synthesis, 5'RACE template switching with UMIs yielded TCR beta cDNA. Topping the CD3+CD56-NKG2C+ fraction as well were these clonotypes, in a few donors.

This sequence was found in a man aged 45-65 years who received an inactivated influenza vaccine. Sequenced here: PBMCs from blood, sampled on the day of vaccination.

The CDR3 here is CASSRQATGGEAFF. CDR3 bases: TGTGCCAGTTCCCGACAGGCTACTGGGGGTGAAGCTTTCTTT. This chain uses TRBV12-3 or TRBV12-4 with TRBJ1-1; tentative D call: TRBD1 (6 bases). The CDR3 contains 14 residues. Deletions cut 9 bases from V and 7 bases from J, with 21 bases between.